This T cell receptor (beta chain) stems from a study of early T cells in non-severe SARS-CoV-2 infection. TCRdb called the 5' RACE reads again in MiXCR, with one record for every CDR3 protein. The table lists some 83,000 distinct CDR3 sequences, about 9.4% of them singletons. Between the trimmed V and J ends, which lost 1 base and 5 bases, there was a span of 9 bases. The CDR3 loop spans 14 amino acids. Germline loops: CDR1 SGHDT, CDR2 YYEEEE. The J gene is TRBJ2-2, the V gene TRBV5-6; tentatively, D is TRBD2 (6 bases). The input for sequencing was whole blood, taken at baseline. This TCR was sampled from an adult who was a healthcare worker with PCR-confirmed SARS-CoV-2 infection or an uninfected control (not recorded which). CDR3 protein: CASSLLSGTGELFF. As DNA, the CDR3 is TGTGCCAGCAGCTTGTTAAGCGGGACCGGGGAGCTGTTTTTT.